This TCR beta chain was sequenced in a study of memory CD8 T cells in hepatitis C reinfection. Repertoires were generated with immunoSEQ multiplex PCR, while TCRdb's copy carries only in-frame clones and drops some. The table records 35,000 to 50,000 clones, 85% to 90% of them present only once. Described time point: peak reinfection, 3 to 8 weeks after reinfection detection. Sorted cells were sequenced directly ex vivo without any in vitro expansion. At all three reinfection time points, viable CD3+ CD8+ CD45RO- cells from two donors served as controls. This CDR3 is built from 15 residues. V dropped 6 bases and J dropped 7; count of bases not matched to a gene: 10. Germline-derived CDR1 and CDR2 are SNHLY and FYNNEI.

The specimen sequenced was naive CD8+ T cells sorted from blood. The J gene is TRBJ2-7, the V gene TRBV2, with TRBD2 matching 12 bases. The sequence came from a man between 18 and 29 years old with hepatitis C virus infection. The CDR3 spells CASSDGTSGLGEQYF. In DNA form, the CDR3 reads TGTGCCAGCAGCGACGGGACTAGCGGGCTGGGAGAGCAGTACTTC.